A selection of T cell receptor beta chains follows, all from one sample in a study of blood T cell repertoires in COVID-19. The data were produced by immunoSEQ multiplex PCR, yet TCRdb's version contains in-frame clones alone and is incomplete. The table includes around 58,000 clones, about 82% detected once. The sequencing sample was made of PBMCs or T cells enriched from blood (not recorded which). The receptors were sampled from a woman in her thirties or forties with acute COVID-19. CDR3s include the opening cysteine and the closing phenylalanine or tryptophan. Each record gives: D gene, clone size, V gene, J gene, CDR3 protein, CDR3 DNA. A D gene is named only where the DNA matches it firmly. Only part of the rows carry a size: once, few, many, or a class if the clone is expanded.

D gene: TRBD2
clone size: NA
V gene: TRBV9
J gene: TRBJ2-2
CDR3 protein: CASRLGLAGGTGELFF
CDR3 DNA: TGTGCCAGCAGACTGGGATTAGCGGGAGGGACCGGGGAGCTGTTTTTT

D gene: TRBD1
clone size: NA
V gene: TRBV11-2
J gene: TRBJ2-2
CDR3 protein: CASSQGTGVTGELFF
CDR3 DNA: TGTGCCAGCAGCCAGGGGACAGGGGTCACCGGGGAGCTGTTTTTT

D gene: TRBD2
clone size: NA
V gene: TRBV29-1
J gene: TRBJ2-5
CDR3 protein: CSVFSGGRETQYF
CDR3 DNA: TGCAGCGTTTTTAGCGGGGGGAGAGAGACCCAGTACTTC

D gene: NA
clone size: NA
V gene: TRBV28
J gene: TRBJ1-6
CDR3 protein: CASRDSGEPNSPLHF
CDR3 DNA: TGTGCCAGCAGAGACTCAGGGGAACCTAATTCACCCCTCCACTTT

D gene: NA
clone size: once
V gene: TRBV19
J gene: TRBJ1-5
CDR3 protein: CASSIPGWRSGDYSNQPQHF
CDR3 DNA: TGTGCCAGTAGTATTCCCGGATGGCGTTCCGGAGATTACAGCAATCAGCCCCAGCATTTT

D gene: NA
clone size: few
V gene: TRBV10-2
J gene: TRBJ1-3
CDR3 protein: CASTFTASSGNTIYF
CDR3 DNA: TGCGCCAGCACTTTTACAGCCTCCTCTGGAAACACCATATATTTT

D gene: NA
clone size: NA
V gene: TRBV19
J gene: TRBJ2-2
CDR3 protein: CASRPGFGRAGELFF
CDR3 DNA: TGTGCCAGTAGGCCGGGGTTCGGTAGGGCCGGGGAGCTGTTTTTT

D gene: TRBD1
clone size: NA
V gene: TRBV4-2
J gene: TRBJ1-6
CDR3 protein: CASSPGQLDNSPLHF
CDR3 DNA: TGTGCCAGCAGCCCGGGACAGCTCGATAATTCACCCCTCCACTTT

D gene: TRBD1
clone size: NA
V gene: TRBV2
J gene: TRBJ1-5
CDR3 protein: CASRAGGTGNQPQHF
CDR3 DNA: TGTGCCAGCAGAGCAGGGGGCACGGGCAATCAGCCCCAGCATTTT

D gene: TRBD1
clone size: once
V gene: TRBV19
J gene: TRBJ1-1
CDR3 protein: CASSSQGGGTEAFF
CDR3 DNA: TGTGCCAGTAGCTCACAGGGGGGCGGCACTGAAGCTTTCTTT

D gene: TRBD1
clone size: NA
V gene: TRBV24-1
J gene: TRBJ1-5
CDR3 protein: CATSGTGRDQPQHF
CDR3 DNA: TGTGCCACCAGCGGGACAGGGAGGGATCAGCCCCAGCATTTT

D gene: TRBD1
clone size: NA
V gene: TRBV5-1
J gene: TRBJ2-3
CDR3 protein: CASSLRGTGTDTQYF
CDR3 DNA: TGCGCCAGCAGCTTGCGCGGGACAGGAACAGATACGCAGTATTTT

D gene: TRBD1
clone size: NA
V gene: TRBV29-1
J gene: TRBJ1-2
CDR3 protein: CSVETGGHGYTF
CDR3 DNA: TGCAGCGTTGAAACAGGGGGCCATGGCTACACCTTC

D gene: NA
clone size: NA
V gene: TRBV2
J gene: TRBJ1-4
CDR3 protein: CGYRGVGEKLFF
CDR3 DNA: TGTGGTTACCGGGGGGTTGGGGAAAAACTGTTTTTT

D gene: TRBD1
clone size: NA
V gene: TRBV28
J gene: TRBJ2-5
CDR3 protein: CASRPGGGETQYF
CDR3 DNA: TGTGCCAGCAGACCAGGGGGCGGTGAGACCCAGTACTTC

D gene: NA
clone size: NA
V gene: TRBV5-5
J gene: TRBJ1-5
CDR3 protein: CASSFGNQSQHF
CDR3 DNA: TGTGCCAGCAGCTTCGGGAATCAGTCCCAGCATTTT

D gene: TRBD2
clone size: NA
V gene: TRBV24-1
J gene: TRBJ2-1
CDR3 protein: CATSVDSGSRNEQFF
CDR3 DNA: TGTGCCACCAGTGTTGATAGCGGGAGTAGGAATGAGCAGTTCTTC

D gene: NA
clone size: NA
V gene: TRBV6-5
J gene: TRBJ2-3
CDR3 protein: CASSSPRQLTDTQYF
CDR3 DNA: TGTGCCAGCAGCTCCCCAAGACAGCTCACAGATACGCAGTATTTT

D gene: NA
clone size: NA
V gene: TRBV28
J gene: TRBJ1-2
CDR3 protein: CASSLKTAGAKSYTF
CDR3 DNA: TGTGCCAGCAGTCTGAAAACTGCGGGGGCTAAGAGCTACACCTTC

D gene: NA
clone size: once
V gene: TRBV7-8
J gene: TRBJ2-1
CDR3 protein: CASSWTSGESQFF
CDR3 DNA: TGTGCCAGCAGCTGGACCTCAGGGGAGTCGCAGTTCTTC

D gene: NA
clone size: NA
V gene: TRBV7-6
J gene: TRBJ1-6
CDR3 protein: CASSLELSGRDYNSPLHF
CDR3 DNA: TGTGCCAGCAGCTTAGAGTTATCGGGCAGGGACTATAATTCACCCCTCCACTTT

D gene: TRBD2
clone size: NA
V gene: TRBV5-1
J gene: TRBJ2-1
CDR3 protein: CASSPAGGSNEQFF
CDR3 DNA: TGCGCCAGCAGTCCCGCGGGGGGCTCGAATGAGCAGTTCTTC

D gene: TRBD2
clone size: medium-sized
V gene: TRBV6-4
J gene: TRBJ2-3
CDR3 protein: CASSDGLAGGTQYF
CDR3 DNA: TGTGCCAGCAGTGACGGACTAGCGGGAGGTACGCAGTATTTT

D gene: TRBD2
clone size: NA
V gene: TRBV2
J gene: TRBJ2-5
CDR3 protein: CASKDSGASETQYF
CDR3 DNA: TGTGCCAGCAAGGATAGCGGGGCTTCAGAGACCCAGTACTTC

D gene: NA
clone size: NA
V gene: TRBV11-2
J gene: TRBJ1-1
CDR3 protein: CASSLPTGSTEAFF
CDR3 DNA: TGTGCCAGCAGCTTGCCGACAGGAAGCACTGAAGCTTTCTTT

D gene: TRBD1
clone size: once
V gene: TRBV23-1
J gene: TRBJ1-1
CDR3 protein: CASSQRDRGNLIMNTEAFF
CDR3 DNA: TGCGCCAGCAGTCAAAGGGACAGGGGGAATCTTATCATGAACACTGAAGCTTTCTTT

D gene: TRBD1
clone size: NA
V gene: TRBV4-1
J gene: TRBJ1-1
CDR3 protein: CASSQDTGEDTEAFF
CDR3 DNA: TGCGCCAGCAGCCAAGATACAGGGGAAGACACTGAAGCTTTCTTT

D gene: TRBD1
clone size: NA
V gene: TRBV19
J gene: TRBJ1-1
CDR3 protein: CASSIAGRQGNTEAFF
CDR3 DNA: TGTGCCAGTAGTATAGCCGGCCGACAGGGTAACACTGAAGCTTTCTTT

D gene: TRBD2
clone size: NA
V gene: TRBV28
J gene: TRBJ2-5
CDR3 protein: CASSFGGRLAGTKTQYF
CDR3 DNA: TGTGCCAGCAGTTTTGGGGGGAGGCTAGCGGGAACAAAGACCCAGTACTTC

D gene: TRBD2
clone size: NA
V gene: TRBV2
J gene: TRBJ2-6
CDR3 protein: CASSGTSGRLPGANVLTF
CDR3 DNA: TGTGCCAGCAGCGGGACTAGCGGGAGATTGCCAGGGGCCAACGTCCTGACTTTC

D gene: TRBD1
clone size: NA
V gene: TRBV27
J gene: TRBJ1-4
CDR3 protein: CASSGTGGNEKLFF
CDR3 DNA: TGTGCCAGCAGCGGGACAGGGGGGAATGAAAAACTGTTTTTT

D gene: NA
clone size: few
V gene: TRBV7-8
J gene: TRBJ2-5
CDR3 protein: CASYSQYQETQYF
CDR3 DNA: TGTGCCAGCTATTCTCAGTACCAAGAGACCCAGTACTTC

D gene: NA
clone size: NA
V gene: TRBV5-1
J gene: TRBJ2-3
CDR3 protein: CASSLDSTTDTQYF
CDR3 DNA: TGCGCCAGCAGCTTGGACTCTACCACAGATACGCAGTATTTT

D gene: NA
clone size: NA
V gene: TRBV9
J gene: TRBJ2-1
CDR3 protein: CASTPGHRSDYNEQFF
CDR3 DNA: TGTGCCAGCACCCCGGGACACCGGAGTGATTACAATGAGCAGTTCTTC

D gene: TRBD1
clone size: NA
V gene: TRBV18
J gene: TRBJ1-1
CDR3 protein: CASSPRQGDTEAFF
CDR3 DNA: TGTGCCAGCTCACCACGTCAGGGGGACACTGAAGCTTTCTTT

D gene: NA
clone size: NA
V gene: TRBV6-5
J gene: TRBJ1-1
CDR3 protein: CASRRTGSEAFF
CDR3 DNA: TGTGCCAGCAGACGAACAGGGTCTGAAGCTTTCTTT

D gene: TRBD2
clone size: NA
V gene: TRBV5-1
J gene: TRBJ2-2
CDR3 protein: CASSLGLAGSVNTGELFF
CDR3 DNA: TGCGCCAGCAGCTTAGGACTAGCGGGGTCGGTGAACACCGGGGAGCTGTTTTTT

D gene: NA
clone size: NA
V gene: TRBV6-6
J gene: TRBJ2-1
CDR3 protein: CASSYVRDNEQFF
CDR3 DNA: TGTGCCAGCAGTTACGTGCGGGACAATGAGCAGTTCTTC

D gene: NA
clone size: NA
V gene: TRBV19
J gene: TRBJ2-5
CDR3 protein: CASSKQQGGETQYF
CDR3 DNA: TGTGCCAGTAGTAAACAACAGGGTGGAGAGACCCAGTACTTC

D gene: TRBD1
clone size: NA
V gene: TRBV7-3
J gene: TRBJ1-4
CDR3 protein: CASSPTGAQHEKLFF
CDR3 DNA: TGTGCCAGCAGCCCTACAGGGGCTCAACATGAAAAACTGTTTTTT

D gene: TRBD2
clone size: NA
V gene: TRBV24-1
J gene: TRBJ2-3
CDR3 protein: CATSPPGTRDTQYF
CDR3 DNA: TGTGCCACCAGCCCCCCCGGGACTAGAGATACGCAGTATTTT

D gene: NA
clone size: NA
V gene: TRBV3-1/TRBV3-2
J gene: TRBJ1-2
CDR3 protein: CASSLGRTSNYGYTF
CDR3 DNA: TGTGCCAGCAGCCTCGGGAGGACATCAAACTATGGCTACACCTTC

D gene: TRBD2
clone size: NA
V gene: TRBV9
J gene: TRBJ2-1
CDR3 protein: CASSLTTSGGYNEQFF
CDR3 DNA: TGTGCCAGCAGCCTTACGACTAGCGGGGGCTACAATGAGCAGTTCTTC

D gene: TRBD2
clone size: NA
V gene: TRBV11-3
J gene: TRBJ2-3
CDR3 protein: CASSRGGNSDTQYF
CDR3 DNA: TGTGCCAGCAGCCGGGGGGGAAATTCGGATACGCAGTATTTT

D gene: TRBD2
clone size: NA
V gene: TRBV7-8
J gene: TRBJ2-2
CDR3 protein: CASSLGLPLGTGELFF
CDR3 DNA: TGTGCCAGCAGCTTGGGACTACCCCTTGGCACCGGGGAGCTGTTTTTT

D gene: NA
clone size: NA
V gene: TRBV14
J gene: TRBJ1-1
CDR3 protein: CASSRQVMNTEAFF
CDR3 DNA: TGTGCCAGCAGCAGACAGGTCATGAACACTGAAGCTTTCTTT

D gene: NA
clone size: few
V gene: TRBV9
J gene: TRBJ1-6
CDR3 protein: CASSVTADNSPLHF
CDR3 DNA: TGTGCCAGCAGCGTAACAGCCGATAATTCACCCCTCCACTTT

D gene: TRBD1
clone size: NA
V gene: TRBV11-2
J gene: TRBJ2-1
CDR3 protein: CASSPAQTGGNEQFF
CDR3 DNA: TGTGCCAGCAGCCCAGCCCAGACAGGGGGCAATGAGCAGTTCTTC

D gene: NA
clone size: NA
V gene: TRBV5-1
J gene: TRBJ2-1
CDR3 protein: CASSLGTREEQFF
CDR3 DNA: TGCGCCAGCAGCTTGGGGACTCGCGAAGAGCAGTTCTTC

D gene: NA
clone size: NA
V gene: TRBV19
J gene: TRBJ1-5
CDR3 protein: CASSTRGGGQPQHF
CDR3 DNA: TGTGCCAGTAGTACCCGCGGGGGAGGTCAGCCCCAGCATTTT

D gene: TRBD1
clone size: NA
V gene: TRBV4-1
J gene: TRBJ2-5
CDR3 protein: CASSQDPQGAQQETQYF
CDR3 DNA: TGCGCCAGCAGCCAAGACCCCCAGGGGGCGCAGCAAGAGACCCAGTACTTC

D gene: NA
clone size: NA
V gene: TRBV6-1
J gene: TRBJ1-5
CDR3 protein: CASSEKKITGSVGSNQPQHF
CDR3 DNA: TGTGCCAGCAGTGAAAAGAAAATCACAGGTAGTGTTGGCAGCAATCAGCCCCAGCATTTT

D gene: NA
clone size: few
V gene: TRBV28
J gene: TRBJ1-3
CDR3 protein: CASGVGRDGNTIYF
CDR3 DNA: TGTGCCAGCGGTGTCGGGAGAGATGGGAACACCATATATTTT

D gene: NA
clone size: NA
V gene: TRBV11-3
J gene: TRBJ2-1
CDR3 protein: CASSSERSEQFF
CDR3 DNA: TGTGCCAGCAGCTCCGAGAGGAGTGAGCAGTTCTTC

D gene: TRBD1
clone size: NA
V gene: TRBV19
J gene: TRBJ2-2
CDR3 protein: CASSRDRYTGELFF
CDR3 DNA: TGTGCCAGTAGCCGGGACAGATACACCGGGGAGCTGTTTTTT